The entry below gives a single T cell receptor beta chain sequence along with its context. Its cognate antigen is unknown. Germline CDR1 and CDR2: MDHEN and SYDVKM. V was shortened by 7 bases and J by 0 bases, with 19 bases between the two germline ends. The CDR3 spans 16 residues. TCR beta CDR3 regions were amplified from RNA transcripts. First-round RT-PCR employed HTBI primers, with a second-round multiplex PCR after it. TCRdb reprocessed the multiplex PCR reads with MiXCR, giving one entry per CDR3 protein. The sample has around 400,000 distinct CDR3 sequences, around 20% seen once. The sample originates from a study of Graves' ophthalmopathy and Graves' hyperthyroidism. General study results and limits: Thyroid clonotypes that were expanded above 0.001 frequency mostly also appeared in blood. In separating ophthalmopathy from stable hyperthyroidism, a 13-signature model achieved about 90% sensitivity and 65% to 84% specificity.

Hyperthyroidism is called stable when no ophthalmopathy develops within 18 months of follow-up. Orbital computed tomography, together with clinical symptoms, serum thyroxine, TRAb and thyroid ultrasound, was used for diagnosis. The sequenced sample was peripheral blood. The chain is built from TRBV28 and TRBJ2-7, with a tentative D call TRBD2 (7 bases). The sequence came from a woman aged 18-30 years with stable Graves' hyperthyroidism. The CDR3 spells CASTGEGTMISYEQYF. The CDR3 region has the DNA TGTGCCAGCACTGGGGAGGGGACAATGATCTCCTACGAGCAGTACTTC.